One sample yielded the 10 T cell receptor beta chains listed below, sequenced in a study of T cells in Graves' hyperthyroidism and ophthalmopathy. Amplified regions were TCR beta CDR3 sequences from RNA transcripts. An initial round of RT-PCR targeting the TCR CDR3 relied on the HTBI primer set. TCRdb analysed the multiplex PCR reads with MiXCR anew, one entry per CDR3 protein. The profile shows 560,000 or so distinct CDR3 sequences, about 45% of them singletons. Sequences were obtained from peripheral blood or thyroid tissue (not recorded which). The receptors originated from a woman aged 18 to 35 with Graves' hyperthyroidism.

The rearrangement joins TRBV24-1 to TRBJ2-5; 9 bases match TRBD2. The germline gives CDR1 KGHDR, CDR2 SFDVKD. Trimming removed 7 bases from V and 7 bases from J; junction bases left unmatched: 6. This CDR3 spans 13 amino acids. CDR3 nucleotides: TGTGCCACCAGCCAGACTAGCGGCCGGACCCAGTACTTC. This gives the protein CATSQTSGRTQYF.

This clonotype was counted between two and nine times. The V call is TRBV20-1, the J call TRBJ2-6; maybe TRBD2 (5 bases). The CDR3 totals 15 residues. Per the germline V gene, CDR1 is DFQATT and CDR2 is SNEGSKA (reference sequence). V was shortened by 7 bases and J by 0 bases, with 13 bases between the two germline ends. The CDR3 region has the DNA TGCAGTGTGAGGCCGGGAAGCTCTGGGGCCAACGTCCTGACTTTC. The encoded protein is CSVRPGSSGANVLTF.

The chain links TRBV2 to TRBJ2-5; 7 nucleotides match TRBD1. The CDR3 is 12 residues long. J was trimmed by 3 bases and V by 9 bases; bases with no gene match: 4. CDR1 and CDR2 from the germline V gene are SNHLY and FYNNEI. The CDR3 coding sequence is TGTGCCAGGGGGGACAGCGAAGAGACCCAGTACTTC. It specifies CARGDSEETQYF.

The J gene is TRBJ2-5, the V gene TRBV12-5; 8 bases line up with TRBD1. In germline, CDR1 is LGHNT, CDR2 FRNRAP. This CDR3 is 15 amino acids long. Trimming removed 1 base from V and 5 bases from J; junction bases left unmatched: 6. DNA of the CDR3: TGTGCTAGTGGTTTGGGCGACAGGGGACTGGAGACCCAGTACTTC. This translates into CASGLGDRGLETQYF. The full variable domain, its missing parts supplied by reference TRBV12-5 and TRBJ2-5, is DARVTQTPRHKVTEMGQEVTMRCQPILGHNTVFWYRQTMMQGLELLAYFRNRAPLDDSGMPKDRFSAEMPDATLATLKIQPSEPRDSAVYFCASGLGDRGLETQYFGPGTRLLVL.

Remarks on this clonotype: Here the CDR3 omits its conserved ending phenylalanine or tryptophan, so a read error is the likely source. This chain links TRBV2 with TRBJ2-5; 7 bases agree with TRBD2. Trimming took 6 bases from V and 2 from J; bases not matched to a gene: 12. This CDR3 has 16 residues. Germline CDR1 reads SNHLY; CDR2 reads FYNNEI. CDR3 in DNA: TGTGCCAGCAGACGCTCAGTTCTAGCGGAACAAGAGACCCAGTACCTC. This translates into CASRRSVLAEQETQYL.

The V call is TRBV6-1, the J call TRBJ1-1; TRBD1 matches at 8 bases. The ends lost 8 bases at V and 4 bases at J; junction bases unmatched: 12. The CDR3 loop spans 15 amino acids. From germline, CDR1 is MNHNS and CDR2 SASEGT. In DNA, the CDR3 is TGTGCCAGCTCACCGGACAGGGCAGTAGGCACTGAAGCTTTCTTT. Its protein product is CASSPDRAVGTEAFF.

This clonotype has only a few counts. The chain carries TRBV7-8 and TRBJ2-7; D is ambiguous. The CDR3 has 14 amino acids. V shed 6 bases and J shed 6 bases, with 18 bases lying between them. The germline V gene has CDR1 SGHVS and CDR2 FQNEAQ. The CDR3 DNA reads as TGTGCCAGCAGTTTATCGACGATATCCGGCGAGCAGTACTTC. Amino acid sequence: CASSLSTISGEQYF.

The rearrangement joins TRBV12-3 or TRBV12-4 to TRBJ2-5, with 10 bases identical to TRBD1. V lost 5 bases and J lost 5; bases outside the gene matches: 5. The CDR3 loop spans 14 amino acids. CDR3 amino acids: CASSTTGGTETQYF. The CDR3 DNA follows: TGTGCCAGCAGTACGACAGGGGGCACGGAGACCCAGTACTTC.

The sample holds many counts of this clonotype. The rearrangement uses TRBV29-1 and TRBJ1-2; unclear D gene. Germline V lookup: CDR1 SQVTM, CDR2 ANQGSEA. The CDR3 is 14 amino acids. Deletions cut 4 bases from V and 4 bases from J, with 16 bases between. The CDR3 region has the DNA TGCAGCGTTGTGGGAAAGACCCTTAGCTATGGCTACACCTTC. This codes for CSVVGKTLSYGYTF.

This chain connects TRBV20-1 to TRBJ2-5; TRBD2 agrees at 13 bases. This CDR3 is built from 14 residues. V trimming: 6 bases; J trimming: 5 bases; junction bases outside the gene matches: 6. CDR1 DFQATT and CDR2 SNEGSKA come from the germline V gene (reference sequence). The CDR3 DNA is TGCAGTGCGAGCGGGACTAGCGGGATTGAGACCCAGTACTTC. Amino acids: CSASGTSGIETQYF.